The clone carrying this T cell receptor (beta chain) was counted at least ten times. The sample comes from a study of T cell repertoires in cytomegalovirus infection. Trimming removed 1 base from V and 1 base from J, with 13 bases in between. Per the germline V gene, CDR1 is SGHVS and CDR2 is FNYEAQ. The CDR3 has 16 residues. MiXCR was run by TCRdb on the reads, yielding one entry per CDR3 protein. The table has roughly 320,000 distinct CDR3 sequences, 9% to 9.5% seen once. This chain connects TRBV7-6 to TRBJ2-5, with D perhaps matching TRBD2 (6 bases). The receptor's source is a human donor in good health (CMV status not recorded). Some clones in this sample may be carry-over from other donors' samples. Sequencing input: PBMCs. The chain's CDR3 is CASSLVSGGFQETQYF. CDR3 coding DNA: TGTGCCAGCAGCTTAGTTAGCGGAGGTTTCCAAGAGACCCAGTACTTC.